The present entry profiles one T cell receptor beta chain with its context. Antigen: not known. The data are from a study of T cell responses to AZD1222 COVID-19 vaccine. General observations from the study: Regions left unmutated in variants are reportedly the target of nearly half of spike-specific TCRs. White British donors predominated, females outnumbered males, and clonal diversity was possibly underestimated. Repertoires were obtained only post-peak T cell response.

Some clones are missing from TCRdb's copy, which holds only in-frame ones; the method was immunoSEQ multiplex PCR. The data show roughly 100,000 clones, just over 85% seen once. Germline V gene lookup returns CDR1 SGHRS and CDR2 YFSETQ. Trimming pared 0 bases from V and 9 bases from J, leaving 10 bases between. This CDR3 has 13 amino acids. This clonotype was sampled from an adult in good health. Specimen: peripheral blood, collected on day 0 of AZD1222 vaccination. The rearrangement links TRBV5-1 to TRBJ2-4; TRBD1 might be the D (7 bases). The CDR3 reads CASSLAGGGIQYF. The CDR3 DNA reads TGCGCCAGCAGCTTGGCAGGGGGAGGCATTCAGTACTTC.